This record looks at one T cell receptor (beta chain) sequence and its context. The source of the sample is a study of Ad26.COV2.S vaccination and SARS-CoV-2 variants. Treatment given: 15 to 20 received Ad26.COV2.S at low or high dose, single or two shots; roughly 5 received placebo; per-sample allocation not given. Sampling occurred on day 63 after the first vaccine or placebo injection. Sequencing was performed with immunoSEQ multiplex PCR; in TCRdb, only in-frame clones are kept and a portion is missing. The sample shows around 320,000 clones, around 83% of them seen only once. The sequences come from peripheral blood, collected in a trial of Ad26.COV2.S vaccine versus placebo. This clonotype was obtained from a person aged 18-65 years who received the Ad26.COV2.S COVID-19 vaccine or a placebo.

This chain's CDR3 is CASSPWTAYNQPQHF. DNA for the CDR3: TGTGCCAGCAGCCCATGGACAGCCTACAATCAGCCCCAGCATTTT. This sequence joins TRBV5-8 and TRBJ1-5, with D tentatively TRBD1 (6 bases). Between the trimmed V and J ends, which lost 4 bases and 3 bases, there was a span of 14 bases. The germline V gene has CDR1 SGHTS and CDR2 YDEGEE. This CDR3 comprises 15 residues.